The rows below give T cell receptor beta chains drawn from one sample of a study of a mutant IDH1 vaccine in newly diagnosed glioma. Only in-frame clones appear in the TCRdb table, and some are missing; sequencing was by immunoSEQ multiplex PCR. The sample consists of some 38,000 clones, roughly 90% of them appearing once. The material sequenced was PBMCs, taken from a glioma patient treated with radiotherapy, temozolomide or both. The receptors derive from a man between 18 and 29 years old with glioma. The CDR3 runs from the conserved cysteine through the conserved F or W. Fields, in order: clone size, J gene, V gene, D gene, CDR3 protein, CDR3 DNA. A D gene is named only where the DNA matches it firmly. A clone size is listed for some rows: how often the clone was seen (once, few, many), or a class if it is expanded.

abundance: .; j_gene: TRBJ2-7; v_gene: TRBV7-3; d_gene: .; CDR3aa: CASSLGPYGPYEQYF; CDR3nt: TGTGCCAGCAGCCTGGGACCTTATGGCCCCTACGAGCAGTACTTC
abundance: .; j_gene: TRBJ2-2; v_gene: TRBV5-6; d_gene: .; CDR3aa: CASSLIWNTGELFF; CDR3nt: TGTGCCAGCAGCTTGATTTGGAACACCGGGGAGCTGTTTTTT
abundance: once; j_gene: TRBJ1-1; v_gene: TRBV7-9; d_gene: TRBD1; CDR3aa: CASSLGTAEAFF; CDR3nt: TGTGCCAGCAGCTTGGGGACAGCCGAGGCTTTCTTT
abundance: .; j_gene: TRBJ1-1; v_gene: TRBV10-2; d_gene: .; CDR3aa: CASSGLNEAFF; CDR3nt: TGCGCCAGCAGTGGGTTGAATGAAGCTTTCTTT
abundance: .; j_gene: TRBJ2-2; v_gene: TRBV5-6; d_gene: TRBD2; CDR3aa: CASSTISTSPPTGELFF; CDR3nt: TGTGCCAGCAGCACCATTTCGACTAGCCCCCCCACCGGGGAGCTGTTTTTT
abundance: few; j_gene: TRBJ2-5; v_gene: TRBV5-6; d_gene: .; CDR3aa: CASSAGSAQYF; CDR3nt: TGTGCCAGCAGCGCGGGGTCCGCCCAGTACTTC
abundance: .; j_gene: TRBJ1-1; v_gene: TRBV2; d_gene: .; CDR3aa: CASTSQTAGTEAFF; CDR3nt: TGTGCCAGCACTTCCCAGACAGCGGGCACTGAAGCTTTCTTT
abundance: .; j_gene: TRBJ2-7; v_gene: TRBV6-6; d_gene: .; CDR3aa: CASSITQGPHEQYF; CDR3nt: TGTGCCAGCAGTATCACCCAGGGTCCCCACGAGCAGTACTTC
abundance: once; j_gene: TRBJ2-2; v_gene: TRBV6-6; d_gene: .; CDR3aa: CASRGGPNTGELFF; CDR3nt: TGTGCCAGCAGGGGGGGACCGAACACCGGGGAGCTGTTTTTT
abundance: .; j_gene: TRBJ2-5; v_gene: TRBV29-1; d_gene: TRBD2; CDR3aa: CSVIRRSGRWAETQYF; CDR3nt: TGCAGCGTTATCCGTCGCAGCGGGAGGTGGGCAGAGACCCAGTACTTC
abundance: .; j_gene: TRBJ2-5; v_gene: TRBV7-7; d_gene: .; CDR3aa: CASSLGSGRHLETQYF; CDR3nt: TGTGCCAGCAGCTTAGGGTCAGGGAGACACCTAGAGACCCAGTACTTC
abundance: .; j_gene: TRBJ1-6; v_gene: TRBV27; d_gene: .; CDR3aa: CASMRSSYNSPLHF; CDR3nt: TGTGCCAGCATGCGGAGCTCCTATAATTCACCCCTCCACTTT
abundance: .; j_gene: TRBJ2-7; v_gene: TRBV30; d_gene: TRBD1; CDR3aa: CAWSGTGTGAYEQYF; CDR3nt: TGTGCCTGGAGTGGAACCGGGACAGGGGCCTACGAGCAGTACTTC
abundance: .; j_gene: TRBJ2-6; v_gene: TRBV28; d_gene: .; CDR3aa: CASSSPRTLTF; CDR3nt: TGTGCCAGCAGTTCCCCTCGGACCCTGACTTTC
abundance: .; j_gene: TRBJ1-5; v_gene: TRBV7-2; d_gene: TRBD1; CDR3aa: CASSLVGGDSSQPQHF; CDR3nt: TGTGCCAGCAGCTTAGTAGGGGGGGACAGTAGTCAGCCCCAGCATTTT
abundance: .; j_gene: TRBJ1-3; v_gene: TRBV7-9; d_gene: .; CDR3aa: CASSNRAGNTIYF; CDR3nt: TGTGCCAGCAGCAACAGGGCTGGAAACACCATATATTTT
abundance: .; j_gene: TRBJ2-7; v_gene: TRBV20-1; d_gene: .; CDR3aa: CSAGEQYF; CDR3nt: TGCAGTGCGGGCGAGCAGTACTTC
abundance: .; j_gene: TRBJ1-6; v_gene: TRBV19; d_gene: .; CDR3aa: CASSLTGSSYNSPLHF; CDR3nt: TGTGCCAGTAGCCTAACAGGGAGCTCCTATAATTCACCCCTCCACTTT
abundance: .; j_gene: TRBJ2-3; v_gene: TRBV10-3; d_gene: TRBD2; CDR3aa: CAISESTQAGGYTDTQYF; CDR3nt: TGTGCCATCAGTGAGTCGACCCAGGCGGGAGGTTACACAGATACGCAGTATTTT
abundance: .; j_gene: TRBJ1-1; v_gene: TRBV20-1; d_gene: .; CDR3aa: CSASGYTEAFF; CDR3nt: TGCAGTGCTAGTGGTTACACTGAAGCTTTCTTT
abundance: .; j_gene: TRBJ1-2; v_gene: TRBV4-3; d_gene: TRBD1; CDR3aa: CASSLTRQGRYGYTF; CDR3nt: TGCGCCAGCAGCCTCACCCGACAGGGGCGCTATGGCTACACCTTC
abundance: .; j_gene: TRBJ2-2; v_gene: TRBV5-6; d_gene: .; CDR3aa: CASSVSRTGELFF; CDR3nt: TGTGCCAGCAGCGTTAGTAGAACCGGGGAGCTGTTTTTT
abundance: once; j_gene: TRBJ1-2; v_gene: TRBV2; d_gene: .; CDR3aa: CASTKEQGFGGYTF; CDR3nt: TGTGCCAGCACCAAAGAACAGGGATTCGGTGGCTACACCTTC
abundance: .; j_gene: TRBJ1-1; v_gene: TRBV18; d_gene: .; CDR3aa: CASSTEAFF; CDR3nt: TGTGCCAGCTCAACTGAAGCTTTCTTT
abundance: .; j_gene: TRBJ2-6; v_gene: TRBV5-6; d_gene: TRBD2; CDR3aa: CASRTRGNINSGANVLTF; CDR3nt: TGTGCCAGCAGGACGCGGGGGAACATTAACTCTGGGGCCAACGTCCTGACTTTC
abundance: .; j_gene: TRBJ2-7; v_gene: TRBV7-9; d_gene: .; CDR3aa: CASSSTGNHYEQYF; CDR3nt: TGTGCCAGCAGCTCGACAGGAAATCACTACGAGCAGTACTTC
abundance: .; j_gene: TRBJ2-7; v_gene: TRBV11-3; d_gene: .; CDR3aa: CASSQGPYYEQYF; CDR3nt: TGTGCCAGCAGCCAGGGGCCCTACTACGAGCAGTACTTC
abundance: once; j_gene: TRBJ1-1; v_gene: TRBV19; d_gene: .; CDR3aa: CASSITSGSPGEAFF; CDR3nt: TGTGCCAGTAGTATAACGTCAGGGAGCCCGGGAGAAGCTTTCTTT
abundance: .; j_gene: TRBJ2-7; v_gene: TRBV7-2; d_gene: TRBD1; CDR3aa: CASTMGQGSSYEQYF; CDR3nt: TGTGCCAGCACCATGGGACAGGGAAGCTCCTACGAGCAGTACTTC
abundance: .; j_gene: TRBJ1-4; v_gene: TRBV5-1; d_gene: .; CDR3aa: CASSSQTRTEKLFF; CDR3nt: TGCGCCAGCAGCTCGCAGACAAGGACTGAAAAACTGTTTTTT
abundance: large; j_gene: TRBJ2-6; v_gene: TRBV5-1; d_gene: .; CDR3aa: CASSSLGANVLTF; CDR3nt: TGCGCCAGCAGCTCCCTTGGGGCCAACGTCCTGACTTTC
abundance: .; j_gene: TRBJ2-7; v_gene: TRBV5-1; d_gene: .; CDR3aa: CASSLVQVGSYEQYF; CDR3nt: TGCGCCAGCAGCTTGGTACAGGTAGGATCCTACGAGCAGTACTTC
abundance: .; j_gene: TRBJ2-7; v_gene: TRBV10-3; d_gene: .; CDR3aa: CAISEQGSYEQYF; CDR3nt: TGTGCCATCAGTGAACAGGGCTCCTACGAGCAGTACTTC
abundance: once; j_gene: TRBJ1-5; v_gene: TRBV7-2; d_gene: .; CDR3aa: CASSLGERGYSNQPQHF; CDR3nt: TGTGCCAGCAGCTTAGGGGAGAGGGGCTATAGCAATCAGCCCCAGCATTTT
abundance: .; j_gene: TRBJ2-3; v_gene: TRBV5-4; d_gene: TRBD2; CDR3aa: CASSFGREDTTDTQYF; CDR3nt: TGTGCCAGCAGCTTTGGGCGGGAGGATACCACAGATACGCAGTATTTT
abundance: .; j_gene: TRBJ2-7; v_gene: TRBV27; d_gene: .; CDR3aa: CASSFKGPPEQYF; CDR3nt: TGTGCCAGCAGTTTCAAAGGACCCCCCGAGCAGTACTTC
abundance: .; j_gene: TRBJ2-1; v_gene: TRBV5-1; d_gene: TRBD2; CDR3aa: CASSSGLAVYNEQFF; CDR3nt: TGCGCCAGCAGCAGCGGACTAGCGGTCTACAATGAGCAGTTCTTC
abundance: once; j_gene: TRBJ2-7; v_gene: TRBV5-1; d_gene: .; CDR3aa: CASSPSWGSYEQYF; CDR3nt: TGCGCCAGCAGCCCCAGTTGGGGGTCCTACGAGCAGTACTTC
abundance: .; j_gene: TRBJ2-5; v_gene: TRBV30; d_gene: TRBD1; CDR3aa: CAWSPGTGGGETQYF; CDR3nt: TGTGCCTGGAGCCCCGGGACAGGCGGTGGGGAGACCCAGTACTTC
abundance: .; j_gene: TRBJ1-5; v_gene: TRBV30; d_gene: .; CDR3aa: CAWSGAGGGRNQPQHF; CDR3nt: TGTGCCTGGAGTGGAGCTGGTGGGGGACGCAATCAGCCCCAGCATTTT
abundance: .; j_gene: TRBJ1-1; v_gene: TRBV5-1; d_gene: .; CDR3aa: CASSLAPGSGTEAFF; CDR3nt: TGCGCCAGCAGCTTGGCCCCAGGCTCGGGCACTGAAGCTTTCTTT
abundance: .; j_gene: TRBJ2-7; v_gene: TRBV7-9; d_gene: .; CDR3aa: CASSPRDRTYEQYF; CDR3nt: TGTGCCAGCAGCCCGAGGGATCGTACCTACGAGCAGTACTTC
abundance: .; j_gene: TRBJ2-7; v_gene: TRBV11-2; d_gene: TRBD2; CDR3aa: CASSLTSGSSEQYF; CDR3nt: TGTGCCAGCAGCTTAACTAGCGGGAGTAGCGAGCAGTACTTC
abundance: .; j_gene: TRBJ2-2; v_gene: TRBV7-3; d_gene: .; CDR3aa: CASSFSLGGTRTGELFF; CDR3nt: TGTGCCAGCAGCTTTTCCCTCGGAGGGACCCGGACCGGGGAGCTGTTTTTT
abundance: .; j_gene: TRBJ2-2; v_gene: TRBV9; d_gene: .; CDR3aa: CASTERGSPNTGELFF; CDR3nt: TGTGCCAGCACCGAGAGGGGTAGCCCGAACACCGGGGAGCTGTTTTTT
abundance: .; j_gene: TRBJ2-6; v_gene: TRBV5-1; d_gene: .; CDR3aa: CASGANPGANVLTF; CDR3nt: TGCGCCAGCGGGGCCAATCCTGGGGCCAACGTCCTGACTTTC
abundance: .; j_gene: TRBJ1-3; v_gene: TRBV30; d_gene: .; CDR3aa: CACQKGVGWSGNTIYF; CDR3nt: TGTGCCTGCCAGAAGGGTGTCGGGTGGTCTGGAAACACCATATATTTT
abundance: .; j_gene: TRBJ2-1; v_gene: TRBV27; d_gene: TRBD2; CDR3aa: CASSPLTSRHREQFF; CDR3nt: TGTGCCAGCAGTCCGCTGACTAGCCGCCACCGTGAGCAGTTCTTC
abundance: .; j_gene: TRBJ2-5; v_gene: TRBV7-9; d_gene: .; CDR3aa: CASSPGERETQYF; CDR3nt: TGTGCCAGCAGCCCCGGGGAGAGGGAGACCCAGTACTTC
abundance: once; j_gene: TRBJ1-5; v_gene: TRBV5-1; d_gene: TRBD1; CDR3aa: CASSPTGGNNQPQHF; CDR3nt: TGCGCCAGCAGTCCGACAGGGGGAAACAATCAGCCCCAGCATTTT
abundance: .; j_gene: TRBJ1-6; v_gene: TRBV2; d_gene: TRBD1; CDR3aa: CASRMDRGRNSPLHF; CDR3nt: TGTGCCAGCAGGATGGACAGGGGCCGGAATTCACCCCTCCACTTT
abundance: few; j_gene: TRBJ2-7; v_gene: TRBV28; d_gene: .; CDR3aa: CASSQRLRAGGIYEQYF; CDR3nt: TGTGCCAGCAGTCAACGATTGAGGGCCGGGGGCATCTACGAGCAGTACTTC
abundance: .; j_gene: TRBJ2-1; v_gene: TRBV2; d_gene: .; CDR3aa: CASSEGRGGREQFF; CDR3nt: TGTGCCAGCAGTGAAGGGAGGGGGGGGCGTGAGCAGTTCTTC